The next 26 T cell receptor beta chains were all read from a single sample in a study of blood T cell repertoires in COVID-19. TCRdb's table, derived via immunoSEQ multiplex PCR, lists solely in-frame clones and lacks some. The sample gives 220,000 or so clones, around 84% of which show up once; about 20% is in the top ten. The specimen was peripheral blood. The origin of the receptors is a man younger than 40 with active or convalescent COVID-19.

This clone was detected only a few times. V gene TRBV6-6 combines with J gene TRBJ2-7; D not certain. This CDR3 has 13 amino acids. The germline V gene has CDR1 MNHNY and CDR2 SVGAGI (reference sequence). V was trimmed by 2 bases and J by 1 base, leaving 6 bases between them. CDR3 sequence reads: CASSYGHSYEQYF. The DNA of the CDR3 is TGTGCCAGCAGTTACGGGCATTCCTACGAGCAGTACTTC.

This clone occurred a few times. The genes are TRBV9 and TRBJ2-4, with D perhaps TRBD2 (5 bases). The CDR3 has 16 amino acids. Deletions cut 2 bases from V and 0 bases from J, with 12 bases between. The germline gives CDR1 SGDLS, CDR2 YYNGEE. The CDR3: CASSVSGVRAKNIQYF. The CDR3 nucleotides are TGTGCCAGCAGCGTTTCCGGGGTCAGAGCCAAAAACATTCAGTACTTC.

The chain employs TRBV5-5 and TRBJ2-1, with D perhaps matching TRBD2 (5 bases). Germline V lookup: CDR1 SGHKS, CDR2 YYEKEE (reference sequence). The CDR3 has 11 residues. The V gene lost 2 bases and the J gene lost 9 bases, with 6 bases spanning the gap. The CDR3 region is CASSFGSEQFF. The CDR3 DNA sequence: TGTGCCAGCAGCTTTGGGAGTGAGCAGTTCTTC.

This clone qualifies as medium-sized. The rearrangement links TRBV6-6 to TRBJ2-4; 7 positions agree with TRBD1. Germline V lookup: CDR1 MNHNY, CDR2 SVGAGI (reference sequence). Germline trimming cut 6 bases from V and 4 bases from J; bases unmatched to any gene: 6. The CDR3 totals 14 residues. CDR3 protein: CASRLTGVKNIQYF. The CDR3 nucleotides read TGTGCCAGCAGACTCACAGGGGTAAAAAACATTCAGTACTTC.

The chain combines TRBV7-9 with TRBJ2-3, with a tentative D call TRBD1 (5 bases). Germline V lookup: CDR1 SEHNR, CDR2 FQNEAQ (reference sequence). V lost 2 bases, J lost 1 base, and 7 bases lay in between. The CDR3 is 14 residues long. The CDR3 DNA reads as TGTGCCAGCAGCTTAACAGGAGGCACAGATACGCAGTATTTT. Encoded protein: CASSLTGGTDTQYF.

There are a few counts of this clone. This sequence joins TRBV28 and TRBJ2-7, with 12 bases fitting TRBD1. With V trimmed by 8 bases and J by 4 bases, 6 bases remained unmatched. CDR1 MDHEN and CDR2 SYDVKM come from the germline V gene. The CDR3 contains 14 residues. The CDR3 region is CASAGTGGRYEQYF. The CDR3 DNA reads as TGTGCCAGCGCAGGGACAGGGGGCAGGTACGAGCAGTACTTC.

The gene calls are TRBV7-2 and TRBJ1-1; TRBD1 agrees at 9 bases. Trimming took 1 base from V and 1 from J; bases not matched to a gene: 1. From germline, CDR1 is SGHTA and CDR2 FQGNSA. CDR3 length: 15 amino acids. This CDR3 is CASSLEDRGNTEAFF. CDR3 DNA sequence: TGTGCCAGCAGCTTAGAGGACAGGGGGAACACTGAAGCTTTCTTT.

V gene TRBV4-2 combines with J gene TRBJ2-1, with D hard to call. Trimming left V 1 base short and J 5 bases short, with 3 bases between. In germline, CDR1 is LGHNA, CDR2 YNFKEQ. The CDR3 loop spans 12 amino acids. CDR3 amino acids: CASSQVDNEQFF. In DNA form, the CDR3 reads TGTGCCAGCAGCCAAGTAGACAATGAGCAGTTCTTC.

The V gene is TRBV7-3, the J gene TRBJ2-1, with 10 bases fitting TRBD2. The CDR3 is made up of 18 amino acids. Germline V gene data show CDR1 as SGHTA and CDR2 as FQGTGA. Germline trimming cut 0 bases from V and 0 bases from J; bases unmatched to any gene: 5. CDR3 sequence (DNA): TGTGCCAGCAGCTTAACGCCCCGACTAGCGGGCTCCTACAATGAGCAGTTCTTC. Its translation: CASSLTPRLAGSYNEQFF.

The genes are TRBV9 and TRBJ2-6; D is perhaps TRBD2 (6 bases). V lost 6 bases and J 5 bases, leaving 18 bases between the germline ends. Germline-derived CDR1 and CDR2 are SGDLS and YYNGEE. The CDR3 covers 16 residues. The CDR3 sequence is CASTRDSASWANVLTF. Written as DNA, the CDR3 is TGTGCCAGCACCCGGGACTCCGCCTCGTGGGCCAACGTCCTGACTTTC.

The rearrangement links TRBV5-3 to TRBJ2-2, with 13 bases lining up with TRBD2. TRBV5-3 falls under the ORF class, with uncertain function. The V segment lost 4 bases and the J segment 13 bases; nucleotides outside the gene matches: 22. This CDR3 is 19 amino acids long. As DNA, the CDR3 is TGTGCCAGAAGCCCAGGACTAGCGGGGGCAACACGGAGGGGCCGGGGGCTGTTTTTT. Translating gives CARSPGLAGATRRGRGLFF.

The V and J genes are TRBV28 and TRBJ1-1, with unresolved D. Trimming cost V 2 bases and J 4 bases, with 11 bases left between them. The CDR3 sequence is 14 residues long. Germline V gene sequence: CDR1 MDHEN, CDR2 SYDVKM. CDR3 protein: CASSLRRGGTEAFF. For the CDR3, the DNA is TGTGCCAGCAGTTTACGGCGGGGTGGCACTGAAGCTTTCTTT.

The rearrangement links TRBV19 to TRBJ1-2; 8 bases line up with TRBD1. The CDR3 totals 16 residues. The germline V gene has CDR1 LNHDA and CDR2 SQIVND (reference sequence). Trimming at V came to 5 bases and at J to 3 bases, leaving 11 bases not matched to a gene. As DNA, the CDR3 is TGTGCCAGTAGTCCTCGAGGACAGGGCACCTACTATGGCTACACCTTC. It specifies CASSPRGQGTYYGYTF.

This clone has more than one count but fewer than ten. The chain employs TRBV5-6 and TRBJ1-3, with D possibly TRBD1 on 5 matching bases. CDR1 is SGHDT, CDR2 YYEEEE, per germline. This CDR3 is 14 amino acids long. V lost 0 bases and J lost 3, with 7 bases in between. The CDR3, as DNA: TGTGCCAGCAGCTTGGGACAGTTTGGAAACACCATATATTTT. It specifies CASSLGQFGNTIYF.

The rearrangement uses TRBV7-3 and TRBJ2-3, with a possible D match to TRBD2 (5 bases). Germline values: CDR1 SGHTA, CDR2 FQGTGA. The CDR3 contains 15 residues. V was cut by 0 bases and J by 0 bases, with 7 bases left in between. The CDR3 coding sequence is TGTGCCAGCAGCTTAACGGGCGGGAGCACAGATACGCAGTATTTT. Its protein product is CASSLTGGSTDTQYF.

In its sample, this clone was seen a few times. The chain links TRBV7-9 to TRBJ2-1; weak D call: TRBD1 (6 bases). Per the germline V gene, CDR1 is SEHNR and CDR2 is FQNEAQ (reference sequence). V was shortened by 5 bases and J by 8 bases, with 13 bases between the two germline ends. The CDR3 sequence is 13 residues long. The CDR3 sequence is CASSPRGIDEQFF. The DNA for the CDR3 is TGTGCCAGCAGCCCCAGGGGCATCGATGAGCAGTTCTTC. Complete variable domain (other parts from reference TRBV7-9 and TRBJ2-1): DTGVSQNPRHKITKRGQNVTFRCDPISEHNRLYWYRQTLGQGPEFLTYFQNEAQLEKSRLLSDRFSAERPKGSFSTLEIQRTEQGDSAMYLCASSPRGIDEQFFGPGTRLTVL.

The V call is TRBV7-8, the J call TRBJ1-6; D call uncertain. The CDR3 totals 12 residues. Trimming removed 5 bases from V and 12 bases from J, with 11 bases in between. Germline V gene data show CDR1 as SGHVS and CDR2 as FQNEAQ. The CDR3 here is CASSLGEGPLHF. In DNA, the CDR3 is TGTGCCAGCAGCCTCGGGGAGGGACCCCTCCACTTT.

V and J are TRBV19 and TRBJ1-2; 8 bases agree with TRBD1. V dropped 4 bases and J dropped 8; count of bases not matched to a gene: 6. Per germline, CDR1 LNHDA and CDR2 SQIVND (reference sequence). CDR3 length: 13 residues. The CDR3 region is CASSTQGAYGYTF. The DNA for the CDR3 is TGTGCCAGTAGTACCCAGGGGGCCTACGGCTACACCTTC.

This chain uses TRBV28 with TRBJ1-3, with TRBD1 as a possible D gene (6 bases). The germline V and J ends were trimmed by 5 bases and 6 bases, with 11 bases remaining between them. Looked up from germline, CDR1 is MDHEN and CDR2 is SYDVKM. This CDR3 is 13 amino acids long. This CDR3 reads CASSPGETNTIYF. CDR3 nucleotide sequence: TGTGCCAGCAGTCCAGGGGAGACAAACACCATATATTTT. Together with reference TRBV28 and TRBJ1-3, the CDR3 gives the full variable domain: DVKVTQSSRYLVKRTGEKVFLECVQDMDHENMFWYRQDPGLGLRLIYFSYDVKMKEKGDIPEGYSVSREKKERFSLILESASTNQTSMYLCASSPGETNTIYFGEGSWLTVV.

CDR3 in amino acids: CASSPGRAGTEAFF. The CDR3 region has the DNA TGTGCCAGCAGCCCTGGGAGGGCTGGCACTGAAGCTTTCTTT. The gene calls are TRBV9 and TRBJ1-1; no clear D. Per the germline V gene, CDR1 is SGDLS and CDR2 is YYNGEE. CDR3 length: 14 residues. Between the trimmed V and J ends, which lost 4 bases and 4 bases, there was a span of 14 bases.

This clone has more than one count but fewer than ten. V gene TRBV9 combines with J gene TRBJ1-3, with D tentatively TRBD1 (5 bases). The CDR3 has 13 amino acids. Germline V gives CDR1 SGDLS, CDR2 YYNGEE. The V end lost 6 bases, the J end lost 4 bases, and 11 bases lay between the germline ends. CDR3 sequence: CASTPREGNTIYF. CDR3 DNA: TGTGCCAGCACCCCCAGGGAAGGAAACACCATATATTTT. Combining the CDR3 with reference TRBV9 and TRBJ1-3 gives the whole variable domain DSGVTQTPKHLITATGQRVTLRCSPRSGDLSVYWYQQSLDQGLQFLIQYYNGEERAKGNILERFSAQQFPDLHSELNLSSLELGDSALYFCASTPREGNTIYFGEGSWLTVV.

This clone came up a few times. The chain joins TRBV9 to TRBJ1-1; D not resolved. V was cut by 2 bases and J by 1 base, with 15 bases left in between. CDR3 length: 16 residues. Germline V CDR1 and CDR2: SGDLS, YYNGEE. The CDR3 DNA follows: TGTGCCAGCAGCGTTAACCCGGTGGAGGGGAACACTGAAGCTTTCTTT. Translating it yields CASSVNPVEGNTEAFF. The full variable domain, with the rest looked up from reference TRBV9 and TRBJ1-1, is DSGVTQTPKHLITATGQRVTLRCSPRSGDLSVYWYQQSLDQGLQFLIQYYNGEERAKGNILERFSAQQFPDLHSELNLSSLELGDSALYFCASSVNPVEGNTEAFFGQGTRLTVV.

The chain employs TRBV28 and TRBJ1-1, with D possibly being TRBD1 (6 bases). The germline gives CDR1 MDHEN, CDR2 SYDVKM. V was clipped by 5 bases and J by 4 bases, with 11 bases between them. The CDR3 consists of 13 residues. CDR3 loop: CASSTPGATEAFF. CDR3 bases: TGTGCCAGCAGTACACCAGGGGCCACTGAAGCTTTCTTT. Complete variable domain (other parts from reference TRBV28 and TRBJ1-1): DVKVTQSSRYLVKRTGEKVFLECVQDMDHENMFWYRQDPGLGLRLIYFSYDVKMKEKGDIPEGYSVSREKKERFSLILESASTNQTSMYLCASSTPGATEAFFGQGTRLTVV.

The chain links TRBV18 to TRBJ1-5; 7 bases match TRBD1. CDR3 size: 15 residues. The germline V gene encodes CDR1 KGHSH and CDR2 LQKENI. With 3 bases clipped from V and 3 bases from J, the junction kept 5 bases outside the gene matches. The CDR3 bases are TGTGCCAGCTCACCGGGGGACAGCATCAATCAGCCCCAGCATTTT. Protein product: CASSPGDSINQPQHF.

The rearrangement uses TRBV6-5 and TRBJ2-7; 7 positions agree with TRBD1. CDR1 and CDR2 (germline): MNHEY, SVGAGI. The trim removed 5 bases at V and 7 bases at J, leaving 11 bases unmatched. This CDR3 contains 14 residues. The CDR3 nucleotides are TGTGCCAGCAGTACCGGGACAGTCCGACGAGAGCAGTACTTC. Its translation is CASSTGTVRREQYF.

The chain is built from TRBV6-5 and TRBJ1-5, with a possible D match to TRBD1 (5 bases). Germline CDR1 and CDR2: MNHEY and SVGAGI. This CDR3 is 13 amino acids long. Trimming took 0 bases from V and 7 from J, leaving 7 bases between them. This chain's CDR3 is CASSYSWGQPQHF. The CDR3 DNA sequence: TGTGCCAGCAGTTACTCCTGGGGCCAGCCCCAGCATTTT.